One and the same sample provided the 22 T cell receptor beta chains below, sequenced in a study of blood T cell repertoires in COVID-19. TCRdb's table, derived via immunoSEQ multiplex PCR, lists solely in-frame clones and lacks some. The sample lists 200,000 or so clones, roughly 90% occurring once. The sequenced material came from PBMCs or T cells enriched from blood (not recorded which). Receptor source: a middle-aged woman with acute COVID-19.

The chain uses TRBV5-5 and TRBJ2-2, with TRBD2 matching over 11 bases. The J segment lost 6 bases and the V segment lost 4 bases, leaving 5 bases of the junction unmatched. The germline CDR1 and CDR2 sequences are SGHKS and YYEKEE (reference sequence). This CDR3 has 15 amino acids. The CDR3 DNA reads TGTGCCAGCAGCGTGACTAGCGGGGCATCCGGGGAGCTGTTTTTT. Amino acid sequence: CASSVTSGASGELFF.

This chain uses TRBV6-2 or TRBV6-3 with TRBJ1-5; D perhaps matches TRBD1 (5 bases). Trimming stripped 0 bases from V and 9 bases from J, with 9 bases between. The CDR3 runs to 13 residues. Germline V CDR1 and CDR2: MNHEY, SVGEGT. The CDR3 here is CASSYSPDRPQHF. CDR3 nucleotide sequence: TGTGCCAGCAGTTACTCCCCCGACAGGCCCCAGCATTTT.

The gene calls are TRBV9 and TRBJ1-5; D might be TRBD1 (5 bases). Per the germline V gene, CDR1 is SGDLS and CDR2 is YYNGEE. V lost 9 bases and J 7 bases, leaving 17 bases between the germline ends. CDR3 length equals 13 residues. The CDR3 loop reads CAINGVGGQPQHF. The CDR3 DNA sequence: TGTGCCATTAACGGTGTGGGGGGACAGCCCCAGCATTTT.

CDR3 amino acids: CASSLVVGNSPLHF. The CDR3 coding sequence is TGTGCCAGCAGCTTGGTAGTTGGTAATTCACCCCTCCACTTT. J is TRBJ1-6 and V is TRBV5-4; D gene ambiguous. From germline, CDR1 is SGHNT and CDR2 YYREEE (reference sequence). This CDR3 is built from 14 residues. Between the trimmed V and J ends, which lost 0 bases and 6 bases, there was a span of 7 bases.

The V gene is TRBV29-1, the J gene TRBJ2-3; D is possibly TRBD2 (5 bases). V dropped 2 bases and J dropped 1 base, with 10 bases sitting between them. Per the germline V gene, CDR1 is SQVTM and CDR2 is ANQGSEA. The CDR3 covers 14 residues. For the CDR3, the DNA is TGCAGCGTTGAAAGAGGGCAGGGCACAGATACGCAGTATTTT. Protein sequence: CSVERGQGTDTQYF.

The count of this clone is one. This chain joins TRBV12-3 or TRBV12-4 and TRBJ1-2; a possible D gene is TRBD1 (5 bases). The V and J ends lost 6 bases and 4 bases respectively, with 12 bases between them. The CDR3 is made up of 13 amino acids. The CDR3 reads CASSQRGAYGYTF. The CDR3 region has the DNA TGTGCCAGCAGCCAAAGGGGCGCCTATGGCTACACCTTC.

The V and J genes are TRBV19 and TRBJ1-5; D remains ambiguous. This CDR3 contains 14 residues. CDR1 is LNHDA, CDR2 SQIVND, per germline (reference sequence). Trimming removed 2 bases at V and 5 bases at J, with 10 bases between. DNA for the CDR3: TGTGCCAGTAGTATACATGAGAGGGATCAGCCCCAGCATTTT. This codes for CASSIHERDQPQHF. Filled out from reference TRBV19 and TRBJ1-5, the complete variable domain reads DGGITQSPKYLFRKEGQNVTLSCEQNLNHDAMYWYRQDPGQGLRLIYYSQIVNDFQKGDIAEGYSVSREKKESFPLTVTSAQKNPTAFYLCASSIHERDQPQHFGDGTRLSIL.

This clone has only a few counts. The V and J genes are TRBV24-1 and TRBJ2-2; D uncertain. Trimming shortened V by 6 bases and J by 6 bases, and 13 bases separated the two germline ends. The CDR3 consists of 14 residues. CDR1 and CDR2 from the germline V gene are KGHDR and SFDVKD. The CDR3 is CATSSEARAGELFF. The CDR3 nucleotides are TGTGCCACCAGTAGTGAGGCACGGGCCGGGGAGCTGTTTTTT.

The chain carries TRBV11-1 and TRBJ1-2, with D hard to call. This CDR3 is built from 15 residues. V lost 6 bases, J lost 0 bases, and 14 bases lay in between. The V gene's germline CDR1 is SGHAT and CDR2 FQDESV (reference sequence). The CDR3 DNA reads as TGTGCCAGCAGAGCCCTCCCGGTTCCTAACTATGGCTACACCTTC. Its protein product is CASRALPVPNYGYTF.

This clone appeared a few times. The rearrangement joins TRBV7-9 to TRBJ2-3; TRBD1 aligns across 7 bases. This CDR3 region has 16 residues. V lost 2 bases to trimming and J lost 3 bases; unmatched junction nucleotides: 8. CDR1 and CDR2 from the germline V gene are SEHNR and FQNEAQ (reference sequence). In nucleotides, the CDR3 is TGTGCCAGCAGCTTACAACAGGGGTCCGGTACAGATACGCAGTATTTT. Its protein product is CASSLQQGSGTDTQYF. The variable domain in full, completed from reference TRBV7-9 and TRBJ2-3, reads DTGVSQNPRHKITKRGQNVTFRCDPISEHNRLYWYRQTLGQGPEFLTYFQNEAQLEKSRLLSDRFSAERPKGSFSTLEIQRTEQGDSAMYLCASSLQQGSGTDTQYFGPGTRLTVL.

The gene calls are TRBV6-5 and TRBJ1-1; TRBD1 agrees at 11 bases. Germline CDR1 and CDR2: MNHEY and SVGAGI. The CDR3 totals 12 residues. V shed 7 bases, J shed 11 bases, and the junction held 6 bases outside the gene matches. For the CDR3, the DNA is TGTGCCAGCACGGACAGGGGGCTTTTCGCTTTCTTT. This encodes CASTDRGLFAFF.

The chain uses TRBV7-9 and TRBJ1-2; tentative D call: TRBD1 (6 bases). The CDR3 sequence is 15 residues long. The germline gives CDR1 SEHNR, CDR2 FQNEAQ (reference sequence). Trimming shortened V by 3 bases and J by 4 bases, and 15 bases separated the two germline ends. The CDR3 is CASSLGGPYLYGYTF. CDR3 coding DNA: TGTGCCAGCAGCTTGGGGGGGCCTTACCTCTATGGCTACACCTTC. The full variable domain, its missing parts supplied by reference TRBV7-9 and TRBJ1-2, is DTGVSQNPRHKITKRGQNVTFRCDPISEHNRLYWYRQTLGQGPEFLTYFQNEAQLEKSRLLSDRFSAERPKGSFSTLEIQRTEQGDSAMYLCASSLGGPYLYGYTFGSGTRLTVV.

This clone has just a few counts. The CDR3 coding sequence is TGTGCCAGCAGTTACTCCCCAGGGATTAAGGGTGGCTACACCTTC. Its protein is CASSYSPGIKGGYTF. The gene calls are TRBV6-5 and TRBJ1-2; D may be TRBD1 (5 bases). Germline values: CDR1 MNHEY, CDR2 SVGAGI. V was cut by 0 bases and J by 7 bases, with 15 bases left in between. The CDR3 has 15 amino acids.

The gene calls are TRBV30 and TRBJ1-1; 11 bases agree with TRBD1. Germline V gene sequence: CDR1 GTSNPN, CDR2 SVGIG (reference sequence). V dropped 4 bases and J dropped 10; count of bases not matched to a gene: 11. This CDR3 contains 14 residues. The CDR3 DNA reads TGTGCCTGGACCCTCGGACAGGGGGCGCCGGGAGCTTTCTTT. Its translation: CAWTLGQGAPGAFF.

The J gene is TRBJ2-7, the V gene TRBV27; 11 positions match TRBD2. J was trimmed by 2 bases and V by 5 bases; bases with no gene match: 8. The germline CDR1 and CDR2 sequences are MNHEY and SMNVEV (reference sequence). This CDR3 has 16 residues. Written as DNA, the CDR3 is TGTGCCAGCAGTCTAGAAGGACTAGCGGGCACCTACGAGCAGTACTTC. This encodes CASSLEGLAGTYEQYF.

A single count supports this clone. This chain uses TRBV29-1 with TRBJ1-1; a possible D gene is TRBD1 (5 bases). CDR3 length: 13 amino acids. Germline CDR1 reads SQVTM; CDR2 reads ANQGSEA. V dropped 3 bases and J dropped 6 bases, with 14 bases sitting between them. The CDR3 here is CSVEGEKGPEAFF. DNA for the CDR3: TGCAGCGTTGAGGGCGAGAAGGGGCCTGAAGCTTTCTTT.

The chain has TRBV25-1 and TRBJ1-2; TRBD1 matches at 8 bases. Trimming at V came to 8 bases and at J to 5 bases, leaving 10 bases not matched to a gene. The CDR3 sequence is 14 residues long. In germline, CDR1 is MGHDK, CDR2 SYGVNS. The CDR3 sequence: CASQGQAVFYGYTF. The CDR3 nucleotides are TGTGCCAGCCAGGGACAGGCGGTGTTTTATGGCTACACCTTC.

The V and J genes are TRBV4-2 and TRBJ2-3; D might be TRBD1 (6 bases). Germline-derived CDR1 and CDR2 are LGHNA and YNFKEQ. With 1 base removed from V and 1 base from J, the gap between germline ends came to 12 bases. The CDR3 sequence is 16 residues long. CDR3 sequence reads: CASSQVGAEGTDTQYF. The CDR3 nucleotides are TGTGCCAGCAGCCAAGTGGGGGCCGAAGGCACAGATACGCAGTATTTT.

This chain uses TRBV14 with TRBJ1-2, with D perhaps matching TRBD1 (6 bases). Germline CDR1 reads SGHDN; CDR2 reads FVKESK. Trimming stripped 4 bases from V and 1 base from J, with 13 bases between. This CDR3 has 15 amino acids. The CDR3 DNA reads TGTGCCAGCAGCCTTACCCGGGACAATAACTATGGCTACACCTTC. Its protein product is CASSLTRDNNYGYTF.

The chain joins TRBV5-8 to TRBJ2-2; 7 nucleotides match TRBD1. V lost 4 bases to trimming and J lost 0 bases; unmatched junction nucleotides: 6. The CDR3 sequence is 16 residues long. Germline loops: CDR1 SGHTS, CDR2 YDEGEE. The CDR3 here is CASSRLGGSNTGELFF. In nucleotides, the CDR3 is TGTGCCAGCAGCCGTTTAGGGGGCTCGAACACCGGGGAGCTGTTTTTT.

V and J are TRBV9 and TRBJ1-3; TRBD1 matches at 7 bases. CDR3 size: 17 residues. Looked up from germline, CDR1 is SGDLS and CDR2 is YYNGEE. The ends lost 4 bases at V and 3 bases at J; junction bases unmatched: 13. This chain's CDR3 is CASSPLGRQGDGNTIYF. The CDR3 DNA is TGTGCCAGCAGCCCCTTGGGGCGACAGGGAGATGGAAACACCATATATTTT.

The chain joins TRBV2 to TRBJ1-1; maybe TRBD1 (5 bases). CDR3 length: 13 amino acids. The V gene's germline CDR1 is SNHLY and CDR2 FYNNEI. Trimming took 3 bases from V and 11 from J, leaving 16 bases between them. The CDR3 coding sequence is TGTGCCAGCAGTGATATCGCAGGGTCAGGGGCTTTCTTT. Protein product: CASSDIAGSGAFF.